This is a list of T cell receptor beta chains from one sample in a study of identifying expanded T cells in peripheral blood. Libraries were prepared by immunoSEQ multiplex PCR; TCRdb keeps only in-frame clonotypes and omits some of them. The sample lists about 130,000 clones, approximately 86% occurring once. Source material: blood. These receptors came from a person aged 18-69 years in good health. Each CDR3 is given with its conserved first and last residue. The order of the fields is CDR3 DNA, CDR3 protein, CDR3 length, clone size, D gene, V gene, J gene. A D gene is named only where the DNA matches it firmly. Size tells how often a clone was seen (once, few, many) or the class of an expanded clone, and some rows leave it out.

TGCGCCAGCAGCGGAGGGGGCCCTTTGGACACCGGGGAGCTGTTTTTT	CASSGGGPLDTGELFF	16	NA	NA	TRBV10-1	TRBJ2-2
TGTGCCTGGAGCGCGGACGGGTTTAGGAACACTGAAGCTTTCTTT	CAWSADGFRNTEAFF	15	once	NA	TRBV30	TRBJ1-1
TGTGCCAGCCAGGCCGATGGGGTTCAGCCCCAGCATTTT	CASQADGVQPQHF	13	NA	NA	TRBV2	TRBJ1-5
TGCGCCAGCAGTGACAGTGCGGCCACCGGGGAGCTGTTTTTT	CASSDSAATGELFF	14	NA	NA	TRBV10-1	TRBJ2-2
TGTGCCAGTAGCCCCCGGGGCACCCATTCTGTGGCTAATGAAAAACTGTTTTTT	CASSPRGTHSVANEKLFF	18	NA	NA	TRBV19	TRBJ1-4
TGTGCCTGCCGTCCCGGGACAGGGTTCAATCAGCCCCAGCATTTT	CACRPGTGFNQPQHF	15	few	TRBD1	TRBV30	TRBJ1-5
TGTGCCAGTAGCTTAGATTACCGAAAGGGGAGTCAGCCCCAGCATTTT	CASSLDYRKGSQPQHF	16	NA	NA	TRBV7-2	TRBJ1-5
TGTGCCAGCAGTGGGGAGACACTGGTGTCCGAAAAACTGTTTTTT	CASSGETLVSEKLFF	15	NA	NA	TRBV6-1	TRBJ1-4
TGTGCCAGCAGCTTAGGACAGAGCTCCTATAATTCACCCCTCCACTTT	CASSLGQSSYNSPLHF	16	NA	NA	TRBV7-3	TRBJ1-6
TGTGCCACCAGCAGCTTACAAGCCTACGAGCAGTACTTC	CATSSLQAYEQYF	13	NA	NA	TRBV15	TRBJ2-7
TGTGCCAGCAGTCCTAGGGCAGGGGGCCTGGAGCAGTACTTC	CASSPRAGGLEQYF	14	NA	TRBD1	TRBV7-2	TRBJ2-7
TGTGCCAGCAGCTTAGCAGGGGGAGCCAAAAACATTCAGTACTTC	CASSLAGGAKNIQYF	15	few	NA	TRBV7-9	TRBJ2-4
TGTGCCAGCAGCGTACAGGTCTCTGGAAACACCATATATTTT	CASSVQVSGNTIYF	14	NA	NA	TRBV9	TRBJ1-3
TGCGCCAGCAGCCAAGATCCGGGACTTTACGAGCAGTACTTC	CASSQDPGLYEQYF	14	once	NA	TRBV4-1	TRBJ2-7
TGTGCCAGCAGCTTAGCTGGGGGAGATACGCAGTATTTT	CASSLAGGDTQYF	13	NA	NA	TRBV7-8	TRBJ2-3
TGTGCCAGCAGCTTAAGAGCGGGGGGGCCCGTTGAGCAGTTCTTC	CASSLRAGGPVEQFF	15	NA	TRBD2	TRBV7-2	TRBJ2-1
TGTGCCAGTTCACTAGCGGGAGGGTGGAATGAGCAGTTCTTC	CASSLAGGWNEQFF	14	NA	TRBD2	TRBV19	TRBJ2-1
TGTGCCAGCTCACCAGACCGGACAGGGGGCGTAGTGCAGTACTTC	CASSPDRTGGVVQYF	15	NA	TRBD1	TRBV18	TRBJ2-7
TGTGCCAGCAGTGCCCCAGGGGGCATGTCCTACAATGAGCAGTTCTTC	CASSAPGGMSYNEQFF	16	NA	TRBD1	TRBV28	TRBJ2-1
TGTGCCAGCACCCCCCGGGGGGACGACTATGGCTACACCTTC	CASTPRGDDYGYTF	14	NA	NA	TRBV19	TRBJ1-2
TGTGCCAGCAGCCAAAGGGGGGGACAGGGGGCTGGTTCCGAGCAGTACTTC	CASSQRGGQGAGSEQYF	17	NA	TRBD1	TRBV4-2	TRBJ2-7
TGTGCCAGTAGGACTACTAGCGGAGCACAAGAGACCCAGTACTTC	CASRTTSGAQETQYF	15	NA	TRBD2	TRBV19	TRBJ2-5
TGTGCCAGCAGACCCGGGACAGGGGGCCTTCAGCCCCAGCATTTT	CASRPGTGGLQPQHF	15	NA	TRBD1	TRBV6-5	TRBJ1-5
TGTGCCAGCAGCTTAGCTGGACACCGCACAGATACGCAGTATTTT	CASSLAGHRTDTQYF	15	NA	NA	TRBV7-9	TRBJ2-3
TGTGCCAGCAGCCCCAGGGGGGCAGGGAGTAACGAGCAGTACTTC	CASSPRGAGSNEQYF	15	NA	NA	TRBV5-4	TRBJ2-7
TGTGCCAGCAGCCTAGCGGGAGGGCCGTACGAGCAGTACTTC	CASSLAGGPYEQYF	14	NA	TRBD2	TRBV28	TRBJ2-7
TGCGCCAGCAGCCCAACACTACAGGGGGCGAGTGGCGATACGCAGTATTTT	CASSPTLQGASGDTQYF	17	NA	TRBD1	TRBV5-1	TRBJ2-3
TGTGCCACCCTGAGACAGCCTGGAAACACCATATATTTT	CATLRQPGNTIYF	13	NA	NA	TRBV28	TRBJ1-3
TGTGCCAGCAGCAGGACAGGTGACTCATACGAGCAGTACTTC	CASSRTGDSYEQYF	14	NA	TRBD1	TRBV9	TRBJ2-7
TGTGCCAGCAGCTTGGTAGCGTACACTGAAGCTTTCTTT	CASSLVAYTEAFF	13	NA	NA	TRBV5-5	TRBJ1-1
TGTGCCAGCACCTCCCCCGGGGGAAACACCATATATTTT	CASTSPGGNTIYF	13	NA	NA	TRBV27	TRBJ1-3
TGTGGATCGGGGGGTTACAATGAGCAGTTCTTC	CGSGGYNEQFF	11	NA	TRBD2	TRBV30	TRBJ2-1
TGTGCCAGCAGCTCAGGAGCTAACTATGGCTACACCTTC	CASSSGANYGYTF	13	NA	NA	TRBV13	TRBJ1-2
TGTGCCAGCAGCTTAGATAGTGGACTAGCTTCCGGGGAGCTGTTTTTT	CASSLDSGLASGELFF	16	NA	TRBD2	TRBV11-3	TRBJ2-2
TGTGCCATCAGGGGGACAGGGAGCACTGAAGCTTTCTTT	CAIRGTGSTEAFF	13	NA	TRBD1	TRBV10-3	TRBJ1-1
TGTGCCACCTCAAGACAGTCAGGCGCCCACGAGCAGTACTTC	CATSRQSGAHEQYF	14	NA	NA	TRBV19	TRBJ2-7
TGCGCCAGCAGCTTGGGGAATGGAGGCCAAGGGTCGCAGTACTTC	CASSLGNGGQGSQYF	15	NA	NA	TRBV5-1	TRBJ2-7
TGTGCCAGCAGTACACAGCATAACTATGGCTACACCTTC	CASSTQHNYGYTF	13	NA	NA	TRBV25-1	TRBJ1-2
TGTGCCAGCAGTTTAGGGCAGGGGGCGTCTGGCTACACCTTC	CASSLGQGASGYTF	14	NA	TRBD1	TRBV28	TRBJ1-2
TGTGCCAGCAGTTTAAGCGCCCAAGAGACCCAGTACTTC	CASSLSAQETQYF	13	NA	NA	TRBV28	TRBJ2-5
TGTGCCAGCAGCCTGATGCCGGCGGGCGCCTACGAGCAGTACTTC	CASSLMPAGAYEQYF	15	NA	NA	TRBV7-2	TRBJ2-7
TGCACCAGCAGCCGCTTGCAGCGGCAGAGGGGGTTAGCCAATGAGCAGTTCTTC	CTSSRLQRQRGLANEQFF	18	NA	NA	TRBV1	TRBJ2-1
TGTGCAAGTTCCCTATCCCACAGGGGGCACCAAGAGACCCAGTACTTC	CASSLSHRGHQETQYF	16	NA	NA	TRBV12-2	TRBJ2-5
TGCGCCAGCAGCCAAGTGGCGGGAGAGGGATATAGCGAGCAGTACTTC	CASSQVAGEGYSEQYF	16	NA	TRBD2	TRBV4-1	TRBJ2-7
TGCGCCAGCACCCTAAATTGGGACGGCCCGCCCTACAATGAGCAGTTCTTC	CASTLNWDGPPYNEQFF	17	few	NA	TRBV5-1	TRBJ2-1